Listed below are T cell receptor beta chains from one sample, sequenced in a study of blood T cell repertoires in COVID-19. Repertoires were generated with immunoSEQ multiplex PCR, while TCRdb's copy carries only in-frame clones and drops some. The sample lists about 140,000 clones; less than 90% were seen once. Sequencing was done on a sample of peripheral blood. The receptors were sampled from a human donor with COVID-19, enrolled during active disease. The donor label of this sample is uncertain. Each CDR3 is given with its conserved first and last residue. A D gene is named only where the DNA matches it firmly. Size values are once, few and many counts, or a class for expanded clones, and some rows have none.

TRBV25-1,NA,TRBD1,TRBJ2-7,CASSDPGQGALEQYF,TGTGCCAGCAGTGACCCGGGACAGGGGGCCCTCGAGCAGTACTTC
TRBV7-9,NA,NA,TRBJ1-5,CASSYGGINQPQHF,TGTGCCAGCAGCTATGGAGGTATCAATCAGCCCCAGCATTTT
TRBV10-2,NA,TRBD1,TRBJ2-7,CASSEPGTGSSYEQYF,TGCGCCAGCAGTGAGCCAGGGACAGGGAGCTCCTACGAGCAGTACTTC
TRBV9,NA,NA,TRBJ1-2,CASSFNGGYGYTF,TGTGCCAGCAGCTTCAACGGGGGGTATGGCTACACCTTC
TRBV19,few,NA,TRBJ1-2,CASSIFDNGYTF,TGTGCCAGTAGTATATTTGACAACGGCTACACCTTC
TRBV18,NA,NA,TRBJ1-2,CASSPPGGYGYTF,TGTGCCAGCTCACCACCCGGGGGCTATGGCTACACCTTC
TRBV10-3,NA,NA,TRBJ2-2,CAIGGGDRNTGELFF,TGTGCCATCGGTGGGGGGGACAGAAACACCGGGGAGCTGTTTTTT
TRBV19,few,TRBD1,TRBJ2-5,CASSIGTAQETQYF,TGTGCCAGTAGTATCGGGACAGCGCAAGAGACCCAGTACTTC
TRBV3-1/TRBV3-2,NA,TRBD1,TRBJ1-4,CASSHDRVDEKLFF,TGTGCCAGCAGCCACGACAGGGTGGATGAAAAACTGTTTTTT
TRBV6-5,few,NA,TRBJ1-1,CASREGLRTEAFF,TGTGCCAGCAGGGAGGGGTTACGGACTGAAGCTTTCTTT
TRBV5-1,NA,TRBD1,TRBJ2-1,CASSRVTGAEPYNEQFF,TGCGCCAGCAGCCGAGTCACAGGGGCCGAACCTTACAATGAGCAGTTCTTC
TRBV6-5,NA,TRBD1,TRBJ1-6,CASSYYGRGRSPLHF,TGTGCCAGCAGTTATTATGGCAGGGGGAGGTCACCCCTCCACTTT
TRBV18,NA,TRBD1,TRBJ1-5,CASSPGGDRERWSNQPQHF,TGTGCCAGCTCACCCGGAGGAGACAGGGAGAGATGGAGCAATCAGCCCCAGCATTTT
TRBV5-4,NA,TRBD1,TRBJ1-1,CASSPQDRSRGLTEAFF,TGTGCCAGCAGCCCGCAGGACAGGAGTAGGGGTTTGACTGAAGCTTTCTTT
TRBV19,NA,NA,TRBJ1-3,CASSMGGSGNTIYF,TGTGCCAGTAGTATGGGGGGATCTGGAAACACCATATATTTT
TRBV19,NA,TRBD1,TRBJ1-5,CASSKTGAGQPQHF,TGTGCCAGTAGTAAAACAGGGGCGGGTCAGCCCCAGCATTTT
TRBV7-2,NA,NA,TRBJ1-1,CASGLVGRDTEAFF,TGTGCCAGCGGCTTAGTCGGCAGGGACACTGAAGCTTTCTTT